Listed here are 15 T cell receptor beta chains from one sample, sequenced in a study of OX40 agonist ivuxolimab in advanced cancers. The assay was immunoSEQ multiplex PCR, and TCRdb's table has in-frame clones only and misses some. This table holds approximately 54,000 clones, approximately 89% found once. The input for sequencing was CD4+ or CD8+ T cells sorted from blood, taken in a trial of the OX40 agonist ivuxolimab. Source of these receptors: an adult with an advanced solid tumor such as melanoma, head and neck, liver or kidney cancer.

The V and J genes are TRBV4-3 and TRBJ1-2, with no clear D. With 0 bases removed from V and 0 bases from J, the gap between germline ends came to 11 bases. The CDR3 is made up of 16 amino acids. The germline V gene encodes CDR1 LGHNA and CDR2 YSLEER. CDR3 DNA sequence: TGCGCCAGCAGCCAAGATCTGATTTACGCTAACTATGGCTACACCTTC. Amino acid sequence: CASSQDLIYANYGYTF.

This clone has only a few counts. This chain connects TRBV10-3 to TRBJ1-2; TRBD1 matches 9 bases. Germline assignment: CDR1 ENHRY and CDR2 SYGVKD. The V and J ends lost 6 bases and 3 bases, in that order; junction bases with no gene match: 8. This CDR3 comprises 15 residues. CDR3 in DNA: TGTGCCATCAGGGAAGGACAGGGGCTTGACTATGGCTACACCTTC. This encodes CAIREGQGLDYGYTF.

The chain joins TRBV19 to TRBJ1-1; D not certain. Per germline, CDR1 LNHDA and CDR2 SQIVND (reference sequence). CDR3 size: 13 residues. Deletions cut 10 bases from V and 0 bases from J, with 12 bases between. The CDR3 loop is CATIDGMNTEAFF. DNA of the CDR3: TGTGCCACTATCGATGGGATGAACACTGAAGCTTTCTTT.

The chain uses TRBV4-3 and TRBJ1-5; D not resolved. Germline V gene lookup returns CDR1 LGHNA and CDR2 YSLEER. V lost 0 bases and J lost 1, with 7 bases in between. The length of the CDR3 is 15 residues. CDR3 nucleotide sequence: TGCGCCAGCAGCCAAGATTCAGACAGCAATCAGCCCCAGCATTTT. It yields the protein CASSQDSDSNQPQHF.

V is TRBV11-2 and J is TRBJ1-5, with D perhaps TRBD1 (6 bases). CDR1 SGHAT and CDR2 FQNNGV come from the germline V gene. The CDR3 is made up of 16 amino acids. The V end was cut by 0 bases, the J end by 5 bases, with 14 bases between. The CDR3 is CASSLEGTHRDQPQHF. The CDR3 DNA reads as TGTGCCAGCAGCTTAGAAGGGACCCACAGGGATCAGCCCCAGCATTTT.

V gene TRBV7-9 combines with J gene TRBJ2-1, with D uncertain. Deletions cut 5 bases from V and 2 bases from J, with 7 bases between. This CDR3 is built from 13 residues. Per germline, CDR1 SEHNR and CDR2 FQNEAQ (reference sequence). The CDR3 nucleotides read TGTGCCAGCAGCCAAGAAACCTACAATGAGCAGTTCTTC. It is translated as CASSQETYNEQFF.

The chain couples TRBV2 to TRBJ2-7; D is possibly TRBD2 (6 bases). V was cut by 8 bases and J by 1 base, with 12 bases left in between. CDR3 size: 13 residues. CDR1 and CDR2 (germline): SNHLY, FYNNEI. CDR3 loop: CASLGLQSYEQYF. CDR3 DNA sequence: TGTGCCAGCCTAGGACTACAGTCCTACGAGCAGTACTTC.

DNA for the CDR3: TGTGCCAGCAGCTTAAATGGAATGAACACTGAAGCTTTCTTT. Amino acid sequence: CASSLNGMNTEAFF. The chain carries TRBV7-8 and TRBJ1-1; the D is unclear. Per germline, CDR1 SGHVS and CDR2 FQNEAQ. CDR3 size: 14 residues. Trimming took off 2 bases at V and 0 bases at J, with 7 bases between the two ends. Full variable domain (missing parts from reference TRBV7-8 and TRBJ1-1): GAGVSQSPRYKVAKRGQDVALRCDPISGHVSLFWYQQALGQGPEFLTYFQNEAQLDKSGLPSDRFFAERPEGSVSTLKIQRTQQEDSAVYLCASSLNGMNTEAFFGQGTRLTVV.

The V call is TRBV28, the J call TRBJ2-7; D possibly uses TRBD1 or TRBD2 (5 bases each). The germline V gene has CDR1 MDHEN and CDR2 SYDVKM. With 5 bases removed from V and 4 bases from J, the gap between germline ends came to 15 bases. CDR3 length: 14 residues. CDR3 DNA: TGTGCCAGCAGTGACGGACACGGCGGGTACGAGCAGTACTTC. Residues: CASSDGHGGYEQYF.

The gene calls are TRBV19 and TRBJ1-1; tentative D call: TRBD1 (5 bases). The CDR3 runs to 12 residues. Germline CDR1 is LNHDA and CDR2 is SQIVND (reference sequence). V was shortened by 5 bases and J by 8 bases, with 12 bases between the two germline ends. CDR3 bases: TGTGCCAGTAGTTACCCCCAGGGAGAAGCTTTCTTT. Protein sequence: CASSYPQGEAFF.

The chain has TRBV6-5 and TRBJ2-2; D uncertain. Per the germline V gene, CDR1 is MNHEY and CDR2 is SVGAGI. There are 13 residues in the CDR3. The V gene lost 6 bases and the J gene lost 5 bases, with 10 bases spanning the gap. The CDR3 DNA reads as TGTGCCAGCAGATATACCGGGACCGGGGAGCTGTTTTTT. Translation gives CASRYTGTGELFF.

The chain recombines TRBV6-5 with TRBJ1-4; the D gene is possibly TRBD1 (5 bases). This CDR3 has 16 amino acids. The V and J ends lost 1 base and 8 bases respectively, with 17 bases between them. Germline V lookup: CDR1 MNHEY, CDR2 SVGAGI. CDR3: CASSYLSTERGEKLFF. The CDR3, as DNA: TGTGCCAGCAGTTACTTATCGACAGAAAGGGGCGAAAAACTGTTTTTT.

V is TRBV15 and J is TRBJ2-1; D remains unclear. The germline CDR1 and CDR2 sequences are LNHNV and YYDKDF (reference sequence). There are 13 residues in the CDR3. Trimming pared 4 bases from V and 6 bases from J, leaving 10 bases between. The CDR3 DNA reads as TGTGCCACCAGCAACCCTGTTCCCAATGAGCAGTTCTTC. This translates into CATSNPVPNEQFF.

This clone is judged medium-sized. The genes are TRBV4-1 and TRBJ2-2, with no clear D. CDR1 and CDR2 from the germline V gene are MGHRA and YSYEKL. V was cut by 5 bases and J by 6 bases, with 10 bases left in between. CDR3 length: 13 amino acids. CDR3 DNA: TGCGCCAGCAGCGGACCTTCACCCGGGGAGCTGTTTTTT. Residues: CASSGPSPGELFF.

The CDR3 DNA reads as TGCAGCGTTGTGGGGACAGGGGAGCCTTACGAGCAGTACTTC. Translated: CSVVGTGEPYEQYF. The chain recombines TRBV29-1 with TRBJ2-7; 10 nucleotides line up with TRBD1. J was trimmed by 4 bases and V by 4 bases; bases with no gene match: 7. The CDR3 is made up of 14 amino acids. Germline CDR1 is SQVTM and CDR2 is ANQGSEA.